The T cell receptor (beta chain) under discussion was sequenced for a study of cytomegalovirus exposure and HLA in healthy donors. Study conclusions and caveats: Later, an analysis found that common viral pathogens appeared to be linked with several of the most significant clusters. In a later analysis, specific HLA alleles were associated with around 17,000 TCR beta sequences at a 0.05 false discovery rate. According to an earlier analysis, most TCR beta V segments yielded productive rearrangements about 87% or about 30% of the time. Later analysis demonstrated an association between a missense DCLRE1C variant and TCR beta V- and J-gene trimming.

The CDR3 runs to 16 residues. Germline V lookup: CDR1 SGHTA, CDR2 FQGTGA. V shed 4 bases, J shed 5 bases, and the junction held 10 bases outside the gene matches. A multiplex PCR was run with 60 Vbeta primers and 13 Jbeta primers. Assay: immunoSEQ multiplex PCR; the TCRdb copy retains only in-frame clones and omits some. The repertoire holds around 130,000 clones, with more than 80% as singletons. Remarks on this clone: Its antigen is undetermined.

Sequences were obtained from PBMCs. This TCR was recovered from a woman aged 40 to 50 in good health and CMV-seropositive. The chain joins TRBV7-3 to TRBJ2-1, with 8 bases aligning to TRBD2. CDR3: CASSSNILAENNEQFF. CDR3 DNA sequence: TGTGCCAGCAGCTCCAACATACTAGCGGAAAACAATGAGCAGTTCTTC.